The TCR beta chain under discussion was sequenced for a study of circulating CD8 cells and anti-PD-1 response in melanoma (dated by TCRdb to the early 2020s). With regard to the full study: Nivolumab was given to patients intravenously at 3 mg/kg every 2 weeks. A total of about 11 melanoma patients were included in the TCR repertoire analysis, 4 of them responders and 7 non-responders. Of the 13 patients in the melanoma cohort, seven received anti-PD-1 as first-line therapy and six had prior targeted therapy or immunotherapy. Responders were defined as patients showing complete or partial responses, and non-responders as patients showing stable or progressive disease (RECIST v1.1). In on-treatment samples, a biotinylated anti-human IgG4 antibody was used to detect PD-1. Findings and caveats that apply to the study as a whole: The published TCR repertoire comparisons relied only on baseline and M1 samples from a small cohort that had few responders. Because of limited material, replicates were generally not included when the experiments were performed. Between subsets, repertoires were largely private, with fewer than 7.5% of TRB clonotypes shared at M1, and the highest sharing was seen between DPOS and TIGIT. Because tumor material was not accessible, tumor reactivity was instead assessed by peptide assays on expanded sorted subsets. Both treatment-naive and previously treated patients were included in the cohort, and this mixing was noted by the authors as something that could influence results. Diversity was greatest in the DNEG repertoire, PD-1 and DPOS had similar and higher clonality, and TIGIT repertoires had the lowest diversity.

Four subsets defined by PD-1 and/or TIGIT were sorted from live CD3+CD8+TCRalphabeta+ cells on a BD FACSAria II cell sorter. To characterize relevance to anti-PD-1 therapy response, circulating CD8 T cells were sorted into four subsets based on PD-1 and TIGIT expression. From each sorted CD8 T-cell subset, both TCR alpha and TCR beta chains were sequenced. Peripheral blood was collected before the first anti-PD-1 injection, after two injections and after four injections. PBMCs were immediately isolated by Ficoll gradient centrifugation. Until use, PBMCs were cryopreserved in liquid nitrogen in RPMI containing approximately 20% FCS and approximately 10% DMSO. Thawed PBMCs were stained with a viability dye and antibodies against CD3, CD8alpha, TCRalphabeta, PD-1 and TIGIT. The RNeasy Kit was used to extract total RNA, and all samples came in with a RIN above 7. Points on this clonotype: What antigen it recognizes has not been identified. This likely comes from a read error, as the CDR3 has no conserved phenylalanine or tryptophan at its end.

Sequencing was carried out with a NextSeq 500. TCR libraries were prepared from approximately 14 ng of total RNA with the QIAseq Immune Repertoire RNA Library Kit, Human TCR Panel. The TCR libraries were sequenced on an Illumina NextSeq using a Mid Output V2 kit and asymmetric 261x41 paired-end reads. Each TCR library was diluted to about 4 nM, after which the TCR libraries were pooled, denatured and loaded at about 1 pM. Per the source publication's procedure: Processing of the TCR FASTQ files took place in the QIAGEN GeneGlobe Data Analysis Center, and downstream analysis was done in R 3.5.2. Clonality was calculated as one minus Shannon entropy normalized by the log of the number of unique productive sequences. Within each subset, Fisher exact tests at 5% FDR identified TRA or TRB clonotypes differing in abundance between baseline and M1. Differentially abundant clonotypes were grouped as emerging, expanding, contracting or non-expanding/contracting. Morisita's overlap index was used to measure how much repertoires overlapped between patients. The raw public reads went through TCRdb reprocessing: fastp at Q25, MiXCR clone calling, in-frame beta chains kept. Every entry covers one CDR3 protein and lists the most common genes and DNA from its rows. The V and J calls were not made by the authors but by TCRdb's processing. Recorded for this sample are 350 to 500 distinct CDR3 sequences; 7.5% to 8.5% of them occurred a single time. The top ten hold roughly 18% of the sample.

The sequences come from CD8+ T cells from PBMCs, collected at baseline or after one month of anti-PD-1 therapy (not recorded which). The sequence was collected from a human donor with melanoma.

The CDR3 in this case is CASSPVTSGSGDEQYL. The base sequence is TGTGCCAGCAGCCCCGTGACTAGCGGGAGCGGAGACGAGCAGTACCTC. The chain is made from TRBV28 and TRBJ2-7; TRBD2 fits 12 bases in the junction. Taken from the germline V gene, the CDR1 and CDR2 loops are MDHEN and SYDVKM. The CDR3 contains 16 residues when both ends are counted. Only the CDR3 region is kept as DNA, spanning 48 bases read in frame from base 1. Relative to germline, V is missing 6 bases and J is missing 5 bases, with 11 bases of the junction outside any gene match.